The 10 T cell receptor beta chains in this list originate from one sample, sequenced in a study of early T cells in non-severe SARS-CoV-2 infection. A single record per CDR3 protein comes from TCRdb applying MiXCR to the 5' RACE reads. The sample comprises more than 40,000 distinct CDR3 sequences, approximately 5.1% of which are singletons, and 5% to 6.5% rests with the top ten. This specimen was whole blood, taken at baseline. These receptors all stem from an adult who was a healthcare worker with PCR-confirmed SARS-CoV-2 infection or an uninfected control (not recorded which).

The chain employs TRBV20-1 and TRBJ2-7; D possibly matches TRBD1 or TRBD2 (6 bases each). V was pared by 4 bases and J by 3 bases, with 22 bases between. In germline, CDR1 is DFQATT, CDR2 SNEGSKA (reference sequence). This CDR3 is 16 amino acids long. The CDR3 reads CSAIIEGGSPFYEQYF. CDR3 DNA: TGCAGTGCTATAATAGAGGGGGGCTCCCCGTTCTACGAGCAGTACTTC.

This clonotype has a count of ten or more. V is TRBV5-1 and J is TRBJ2-7; 9 bases fit TRBD2. The CDR3 covers 15 residues. CDR1 SGHRS and CDR2 YFSETQ come from the germline V gene. V lost 0 bases to trimming and J lost 5 bases; unmatched junction nucleotides: 6. CDR3 bases: TGCGCCAGCAGCTTGGACGGCGGGAGGGCCGACGAGCAGTACTTC. This gives the protein CASSLDGGRADEQYF. The variable domain in full, with the rest retrieved from reference TRBV5-1 and TRBJ2-7, is KAGVTQTPRYLIKTRGQQVTLSCSPISGHRSVSWYQQTPGQGLQFLFEYFSETQRNKGNFPGRFSGRQFSNSRSEMNVSTLELGDSALYLCASSLDGGRADEQYFGPGTRLTVT.

In its sample, this clonotype was seen many times. DNA of the CDR3: TGTGCCAGCAGCTTGCAGGCGGGTGGGACTGAGCAGTTCTTC. Its translation: CASSLQAGGTEQFF. The rearrangement links TRBV13 to TRBJ2-1, with D perhaps being TRBD1 or TRBD2 (5 bases each). Trimming stripped 3 bases from V and 9 bases from J, with 15 bases between. The germline CDR1 and CDR2 sequences are PRHDT and FYEKMQ (reference sequence). This CDR3 is built from 14 residues. The whole variable domain, remainder taken from reference TRBV13 and TRBJ2-1, is AAGVIQSPRHLIKEKRETATLKCYPIPRHDTVYWYQQGPGQDPQFLISFYEKMQSDKGSIPDRFSAQQFSDYHSELNMSSLELGDSALYFCASSLQAGGTEQFFGPGTRLTVL.

In this sample, this clonotype turned up many times. V is TRBV20-1 and J is TRBJ1-2; D is unresolved. The CDR3 loop spans 11 amino acids. CDR1 is DFQATT, CDR2 SNEGSKA, per germline (reference sequence). The V gene lost 5 bases and the J gene lost 9 bases, with 13 bases spanning the gap. The CDR3 bases are TGCAGTGCTGCACCCACGGAGAGCTACACCTTC. Encoded protein: CSAAPTESYTF.

The rearrangement links TRBV20-1 to TRBJ2-3; D might be TRBD1 or TRBD2, each matching 5 bases. The CDR3 loop spans 14 amino acids. V lost 5 bases and J lost 0, with 12 bases in between. Germline V CDR1 and CDR2: DFQATT, SNEGSKA (reference sequence). CDR3 bases: TGCAGTGCTGAAGCGGACATTAGCACAGATACGCAGTATTTT. Protein sequence: CSAEADISTDTQYF.

In its sample, this clonotype was seen many times. This chain links TRBV25-1 with TRBJ1-2; 7 nucleotides line up with TRBD1. V was clipped by 8 bases and J by 4 bases; unmatched bases: 7. The length of the CDR3 is 13 residues. Germline V gives CDR1 MGHDK, CDR2 SYGVNS. The chain's CDR3 is CASGIQGSYGYTF. CDR3 DNA sequence: TGTGCCAGCGGCATACAGGGGAGCTATGGCTACACCTTC.

This clonotype has at least ten counts. V and J are TRBV7-3 and TRBJ2-1, with no clear D. The length of the CDR3 is 13 residues. V lost 5 bases and J lost 7, with 12 bases in between. Germline V gene sequence: CDR1 SGHTA, CDR2 FQGTGA. CDR3: CASSPRWGNEQFF. In DNA, the CDR3 is TGTGCCAGCAGCCCTAGGTGGGGAAATGAGCAGTTCTTC. The full variable domain, with the rest looked up from reference TRBV7-3 and TRBJ2-1, is GAGVSQTPSNKVTEKGKYVELRCDPISGHTALYWYRQSLGQGPEFLIYFQGTGAADDSGLPNDRFFAVRPEGSVSTLKIQRTERGDSAVYLCASSPRWGNEQFFGPGTRLTVL.

This clonotype was observed many times. The CDR3 nucleotides are TGTGCCAGCAGCCCAGCGGGCGGGGCTATCTACAATGAGCAGTTCTTC. Residues: CASSPAGGAIYNEQFF. The chain joins TRBV12-3 or TRBV12-4 to TRBJ2-1; perhaps TRBD2 as D (6 bases). The CDR3 spans 16 residues. V lost 6 bases to trimming and J lost 3 bases, with 18 bases between them.

The sample holds many counts of this clonotype. The chain links TRBV19 to TRBJ2-3, with D tentatively TRBD2 (6 bases). V shed 7 bases and J shed 3 bases, with 11 bases lying between them. CDR3 length: 13 amino acids. The germline V gene encodes CDR1 LNHDA and CDR2 SQIVND (reference sequence). The CDR3 protein is CASKEGLTDTQYF. CDR3 DNA sequence: TGTGCCAGTAAGGAGGGCTTGACAGATACGCAGTATTTT.

The sample holds many counts of this clonotype. The chain employs TRBV10-2 and TRBJ2-1, with 8 bases that match TRBD2. The V gene's germline CDR1 is WSHSY and CDR2 SAAADI. The J segment lost 1 base and the V segment lost 7 bases, leaving 12 bases of the junction unmatched. The CDR3 runs to 17 residues. The CDR3 bases are TGCGCCAGCACTCCACCCACTAGCGGAAAATCCTACAATGAGCAGTTCTTC. Encoded protein: CASTPPTSGKSYNEQFF.